Following are 23 T cell receptor beta chains from one sample sequenced in a study of cytomegalovirus exposure and HLA in healthy donors. TCRdb's copy holds only in-frame clones and misses some; the assay was immunoSEQ multiplex PCR. This sample has some 170,000 clones, with around nine tenths found just once. Input material: PBMCs. These receptors were collected from a man between 18 and 35 years old in good health and CMV-seropositive.

The rearrangement joins TRBV7-2 to TRBJ2-5; TRBD2 is a possible D gene (5 bases). This CDR3 spans 14 amino acids. Germline V gene sequence: CDR1 SGHTA, CDR2 FQGNSA. Trimming stripped 1 base from V and 7 bases from J, with 13 bases between. CDR3 region: CASSLGPSEGTQYF. The CDR3 DNA reads TGTGCCAGCAGCTTAGGTCCCAGCGAGGGGACCCAGTACTTC.

The rearrangement uses TRBV5-6 and TRBJ2-6, with 7 bases lining up with TRBD1. The CDR3 loop spans 18 amino acids. Unmatched junction bases numbered 8, after V lost 1 base and J lost 1 base. Germline-derived CDR1 and CDR2 are SGHDT and YYEEEE. This CDR3 reads CASSLITGEESGANVLTF. CDR3 DNA sequence: TGTGCCAGCAGCTTGATCACAGGGGAAGAGTCTGGGGCCAACGTCCTGACTTTC. Supplemented by reference TRBV5-6 and TRBJ2-6, the full variable domain reads DAGVTQSPTHLIKTRGQQVTLRCSPKSGHDTVSWYQQALGQGPQFIFQYYEEEERQRGNFPDRFSGHQFPNYSSELNVNALLLGDSALYLCASSLITGEESGANVLTFGAGSRLTVL.

The rearrangement joins TRBV19 to TRBJ2-5; the D gene is possibly TRBD2 (6 bases). The V end lost 6 bases, the J end lost 3 bases, and 17 bases lay between the germline ends. There are 15 residues in the CDR3. The germline CDR1 and CDR2 sequences are LNHDA and SQIVND (reference sequence). The CDR3 here is CASSGTGYYEETQYF. The DNA for the CDR3 is TGTGCCAGTAGCGGGACTGGGTATTATGAAGAGACCCAGTACTTC.

J is TRBJ2-1 and V is TRBV15; 10 positions agree with TRBD2. Germline V gives CDR1 LNHNV, CDR2 YYDKDF (reference sequence). There are 17 residues in the CDR3. Germline trimming cut 0 bases from V and 9 bases from J; bases unmatched to any gene: 11. CDR3 protein: CATSRDLASGGVGEQFF. CDR3 sequence (DNA): TGTGCCACCAGCAGAGATCTGGCTAGCGGGGGAGTGGGTGAGCAGTTCTTC.

Details on this clone: The conserved closing phenylalanine or tryptophan is absent in this CDR3, likely reflecting a read error. The limits of the CDR3 on the DNA are not certain, so only TCRdb's listed CDR3 is given. V usage is TRBV5-6 and J usage is TRBJ1-2; the D call TRBD1 from the table was never checked on the DNA. The CDR3 is made up of 13 amino acids, end residues included. The germline V gene has CDR1 SGHDT and CDR2 YYEEEE. This chain's CDR3 is CASSPGTGGEFIT.

Only one count was recorded for this clone. This sequence joins TRBV27 and TRBJ1-1; D uncertain. V was shortened by 4 bases and J by 4 bases, with 10 bases between the two germline ends. The germline V gene encodes CDR1 MNHEY and CDR2 SMNVEV (reference sequence). CDR3 length: 13 amino acids. In DNA form, the CDR3 reads TGTGCCAGCAGTTCTCGGGGAGGCACTGAAGCTTTCTTT. Its translation is CASSSRGGTEAFF.

This clone appeared once. The rearrangement uses TRBV15 and TRBJ1-1, with 7 bases lining up with TRBD1. V was clipped by 2 bases and J by 0 bases; unmatched bases: 21. The germline V gene encodes CDR1 LNHNV and CDR2 YYDKDF (reference sequence). The CDR3 is made up of 21 amino acids. CDR3 in amino acids: CATSRTGTSSRGILLNTEAFF. CDR3 nucleotide sequence: TGTGCCACCAGCAGAACAGGGACTTCTAGCAGGGGGATTTTATTGAACACTGAAGCTTTCTTT.

The V call is TRBV5-6, the J call TRBJ2-6; maybe TRBD2 (7 bases). Germline assignment: CDR1 SGHDT and CDR2 YYEEEE. Trimming pared 3 bases from V and 2 bases from J, leaving 15 bases between. CDR3 length: 17 residues. DNA of the CDR3: TGTGCCAGCAGCTGGGGGGCTAGCGGTACTGGGGCCAACGTCCTGACTTTC. It is translated as CASSWGASGTGANVLTF.

The J gene is TRBJ2-7, the V gene TRBV27; perhaps TRBD2 as D (5 bases). This CDR3 contains 12 residues. CDR1 and CDR2 from the germline V gene are MNHEY and SMNVEV (reference sequence). Trimming cost V 7 bases and J 1 base, with 8 bases left between them. The CDR3 DNA follows: TGTGCCAGCACCGGAGGTTCCTACGAGCAGTACTTC. Residues: CASTGGSYEQYF.

This chain joins TRBV4-1 and TRBJ1-5, with D tentatively TRBD1 (6 bases). In germline, CDR1 is MGHRA, CDR2 YSYEKL. The CDR3 contains 13 residues. Trimming shortened V by 4 bases and J by 4 bases, and 8 bases separated the two germline ends. The CDR3: CASSPDRNQPQHF. Here the CDR3 DNA reads TGCGCCAGCAGCCCGGACAGAAATCAGCCCCAGCATTTT.

The J gene is TRBJ2-2, the V gene TRBV27; unclear D gene. V was shortened by 3 bases and J by 7 bases, with 6 bases between the two germline ends. The V gene's germline CDR1 is MNHEY and CDR2 SMNVEV (reference sequence). This CDR3 region has 12 residues. CDR3 loop: CASSFNGGELFF. The CDR3 DNA reads as TGTGCCAGCAGTTTTAACGGCGGGGAGCTGTTTTTT.

V and J are TRBV30 and TRBJ1-5, with D hard to call. Germline values: CDR1 GTSNPN, CDR2 SVGIG (reference sequence). V was clipped by 1 base and J by 3 bases, with 7 bases between them. CDR3 size: 13 residues. The CDR3 DNA follows: TGTGCCTGGAGTGCACGGTACAATCAGCCCCAGCATTTT. Translating it yields CAWSARYNQPQHF.

The rearrangement links TRBV7-6 to TRBJ2-3; TRBD2 matches 13 bases. CDR1 is SGHVS and CDR2 is FNYEAQ in the germline V gene. J lost 0 bases, V lost 4 bases, and 13 bases had no gene match. The CDR3 runs 20 residues. The CDR3 DNA reads as TGTGCCAGCAGCTCACCCGGGACTAGCGGGATGAGAACTAGCACAGATACGCAGTATTTT. Translated, it gives CASSSPGTSGMRTSTDTQYF.

The genes are TRBV19 and TRBJ2-2; weak D call: TRBD1 (8 bases). V was shortened by 7 bases and J by 2 bases, with 17 bases between the two germline ends. The CDR3 runs to 16 residues. CDR1 is LNHDA, CDR2 SQIVND, per germline (reference sequence). This CDR3 reads CASTDDRGLNTGELFF. CDR3 coding DNA: TGTGCCAGTACCGACGACAGGGGACTAAACACCGGGGAGCTGTTTTTT. Together with reference TRBV19 and TRBJ2-2, the CDR3 gives the full variable domain: DGGITQSPKYLFRKEGQNVTLSCEQNLNHDAMYWYRQDPGQGLRLIYYSQIVNDFQKGDIAEGYSVSREKKESFPLTVTSAQKNPTAFYLCASTDDRGLNTGELFFGEGSRLTVL.

The table lists this clone with a few counts. V and J are TRBV15 and TRBJ1-1; D is undetermined. The CDR3 is 14 residues long. V was clipped by 0 bases and J by 7 bases, with 12 bases between them. Germline V gene data show CDR1 as LNHNV and CDR2 as YYDKDF (reference sequence). Here the CDR3 reads CATSRDGQRDEAFF. CDR3 bases: TGTGCCACCAGCAGAGATGGTCAGAGGGATGAAGCTTTCTTT.

This chain's CDR3 is CASSVRDNALEPQHF. The CDR3 DNA reads as TGTGCCAGCAGCGTACGGGACAATGCCTTGGAGCCCCAGCATTTT. This chain links TRBV9 with TRBJ1-5; maybe TRBD1 (6 bases). Germline CDR1 is SGDLS and CDR2 is YYNGEE. V lost 1 base to trimming and J lost 8 bases, with 16 bases between them. The CDR3 contains 15 residues.

The chain links TRBV6-5 to TRBJ1-5; 10 bases map to TRBD1. Germline V gene data show CDR1 as MNHEY and CDR2 as SVGAGI. V shed 4 bases and J 3 bases; nucleotides not matched to a gene: 3. The CDR3 sequence is 15 residues long. The CDR3 coding sequence is TGTGCCAGCAGTTCGACAGGGGGCTTCAATCAGCCCCAGCATTTT. The encoded protein is CASSSTGGFNQPQHF.

This chain links TRBV11-2 with TRBJ2-7; possible D gene TRBD1, 5 bases. Germline-derived CDR1 and CDR2 are SGHAT and FQNNGV. CDR3 length equals 14 residues. V was trimmed by 0 bases and J by 2 bases, leaving 8 bases between them. As DNA, the CDR3 is TGTGCCAGCAGCTTAGAGGGGCCTACCTACGAGCAGTACTTC. Translation: CASSLEGPTYEQYF.

The chain recombines TRBV18 with TRBJ2-1; tentative D call: TRBD2 (5 bases). V gave up 2 bases and J gave up 4 bases, with 12 bases separating them. Germline V gene sequence: CDR1 KGHSH, CDR2 LQKENI. The CDR3 has 15 amino acids. The chain's CDR3 is CASSPTLGGYNEQFF. CDR3 DNA: TGTGCCAGCTCACCAACCCTCGGCGGGTACAATGAGCAGTTCTTC.

A single count supports this clone. The chain links TRBV7-3 to TRBJ2-2, with D unclear. Germline V lookup: CDR1 SGHTA, CDR2 FQGTGA. The CDR3 covers 13 residues. V dropped 5 bases and J dropped 1 base, with 5 bases sitting between them. The CDR3 sequence is CASSPQNTGELFF. The CDR3 coding sequence is TGTGCCAGCAGCCCCCAGAACACCGGGGAGCTGTTTTTT.

The V and J genes are TRBV6-6 and TRBJ1-1; D unclear. Germline V lookup: CDR1 MNHNY, CDR2 SVGAGI (reference sequence). The CDR3 is made up of 11 amino acids. Trimming stripped 3 bases from V and 8 bases from J, with 7 bases between. The CDR3 coding sequence is TGTGCCAGCAGTTATGACATAGAAGCTTTCTTT. Encoded protein: CASSYDIEAFF.

The V gene is TRBV5-4, the J gene TRBJ2-7; 10 positions match TRBD2. The germline V gene has CDR1 SGHNT and CDR2 YYREEE (reference sequence). The V and J ends lost 3 bases and 6 bases, in that order; junction bases with no gene match: 9. This CDR3 is 15 amino acids long. The CDR3 here is CASSSKAGGPGEQYF. The CDR3 DNA is TGTGCCAGCAGCTCTAAAGCGGGAGGGCCCGGCGAGCAGTACTTC.

The chain is built from TRBV19 and TRBJ1-1, with D possibly TRBD1 on 6 matching bases. The CDR3 length is 15 residues. Germline V CDR1 and CDR2: LNHDA, SQIVND (reference sequence). The germline V and J ends were trimmed by 3 bases and 5 bases, with 16 bases remaining between them. The CDR3 spells CASSIVGAKWTEAFF. CDR3 nucleotides: TGTGCCAGTAGTATTGTGGGGGCGAAGTGGACTGAAGCTTTCTTT.